Reported below is one T cell receptor (beta chain). Its antigen remains unidentified. Making the TCR beta libraries involved quantitative 5'-RACE with molecular barcodes. Each CDR3 protein is one row after TCRdb ran MiXCR on the 5' RACE reads. The sample includes about 330,000 distinct CDR3 sequences, around 8% of them seen just once. The V and J ends lost 5 bases and 3 bases, in that order; junction bases with no gene match: 7. CDR3 length: 15 residues. This sample stems from a study of CD8 T cells in ankylosing spondylitis. General study findings and limits: Matched synovial fluid from ankylosing spondylitis patients was reported to be enriched for disease-linked clones. Blood of patients with ankylosing spondylitis appeared to be characterized by a TCR beta motif of eight highly homologous variants. Disease-linked clones had a CD8+ phenotype and relatively low frequency in peripheral blood.

The sequenced sample consisted of blood, either unsorted or a sorted T cell fraction (not recorded which). The chain combines TRBV12-3 or TRBV12-4 with TRBJ1-1, with 9 bases lining up with TRBD1. This TCR came from a male donor with ankylosing spondylitis. Here the CDR3 DNA reads TGTGCCAGCAGTCCTTGGACAGGGGAGTACACTGAAGCTTTCTTT. It is translated as CASSPWTGEYTEAFF.